This T cell receptor (beta chain) appears in the sequencing data of a study of patients and donors after allogeneic stem cell transplantation. MiXCR was run by TCRdb on the RT-PCR reads, yielding one entry per CDR3 protein. This repertoire shows 800,000 to 1,000,000 distinct CDR3 sequences, about 20% found once; its top ten account for around 6%. This CDR3 has 15 amino acids. Germline loops: CDR1 SGHRS, CDR2 YFSETQ. V lost 0 bases to trimming and J lost 1 base, with 7 bases between them. The chain uses TRBV5-1 and TRBJ2-2; the D is unclear. The receptor was isolated from a human donor who was either an allogeneic HSCT recipient or a stem cell or donor lymphocyte infusion donor (not recorded which). It is not recorded whose cells these are; they may come from a transplant donor. The sequenced material came from blood, either unsorted or a sorted T cell fraction (not recorded which). The CDR3 loop reads CASSLGALNTGELFF. Here the CDR3 DNA reads TGCGCCAGCAGCTTGGGGGCATTGAACACCGGGGAGCTGTTTTTT.